The 9 T cell receptor beta chains presented below share a single source sample, sequenced in a study of shared clonotypes between healthy human individuals. The method was immunoSEQ multiplex PCR; TCRdb's version includes in-frame clones alone and lacks a portion of them. The repertoire includes 2 million or so clones, 90% to 95% of them detected once, and 0.13% sits in the top ten. The sample was naive CD4+ T cells sorted from blood. Subset meaning: CD45RA+ positively selected. These receptors all stem from a young man in good health.

The V and J genes are TRBV5-6 and TRBJ2-3; D gene ambiguous. Germline V gives CDR1 SGHDT, CDR2 YYEEEE. The CDR3 length is 16 residues. Trimming pared 0 bases from V and 4 bases from J, leaving 15 bases between. CDR3 nucleotide sequence: TGTGCCAGCAGCTTGGGAAACTTCTTTTCTGCAGATACGCAGTATTTT. It is translated as CASSLGNFFSADTQYF.

V gene TRBV19 combines with J gene TRBJ1-2; D gene ambiguous. The germline CDR1 and CDR2 sequences are LNHDA and SQIVND (reference sequence). V lost 8 bases and J lost 4, with 14 bases in between. The CDR3 has 13 residues. The CDR3 loop is CASSFEGSYGYTF. In DNA form, the CDR3 reads TGTGCCAGTTCGTTCGAAGGGAGCTATGGCTACACCTTC. Full variable domain (rest looked up from reference TRBV19 and TRBJ1-2): DGGITQSPKYLFRKEGQNVTLSCEQNLNHDAMYWYRQDPGQGLRLIYYSQIVNDFQKGDIAEGYSVSREKKESFPLTVTSAQKNPTAFYLCASSFEGSYGYTFGSGTRLTVV.

J is TRBJ2-1 and V is TRBV5-1; no firm D call. The germline V gene has CDR1 SGHRS and CDR2 YFSETQ. The CDR3 is 13 amino acids. V was clipped by 4 bases and J by 5 bases, with 10 bases between them. CDR3 nucleotides: TGCGCCAGCAGCATCCGGGCCCACAATGAGCAGTTCTTC. It specifies CASSIRAHNEQFF. Complete variable domain (other parts from reference TRBV5-1 and TRBJ2-1): KAGVTQTPRYLIKTRGQQVTLSCSPISGHRSVSWYQQTPGQGLQFLFEYFSETQRNKGNFPGRFSGRQFSNSRSEMNVSTLELGDSALYLCASSIRAHNEQFFGPGTRLTVL.

The J gene is TRBJ1-1, the V gene TRBV7-8, with TRBD1 identical over 7 bases. The CDR3 totals 16 residues. Trimming cost V 4 bases and J 10 bases; bases outside gene matches: 18. Per germline, CDR1 SGHVS and CDR2 FQNEAQ. Here the CDR3 DNA reads TGTGCCAGCAGCTCTAATCGACAGGGAGCCCGCGTGGGAGCTTTCTTT. Amino acid sequence: CASSSNRQGARVGAFF.

This chain links TRBV28 with TRBJ2-6; D remains unclear. Germline CDR1 and CDR2: MDHEN and SYDVKM. This CDR3 spans 15 amino acids. The V end was cut by 3 bases, the J end by 0 bases, with 6 bases between. The CDR3 sequence is CASSFHGSGANVLTF. CDR3 sequence (DNA): TGTGCCAGCAGTTTTCATGGCTCTGGGGCCAACGTCCTGACTTTC.

The chain combines TRBV10-1 with TRBJ2-3; D is perhaps TRBD2 (5 bases). The V end lost 2 bases, the J end lost 2 bases, and 17 bases lay between the germline ends. This CDR3 comprises 17 residues. Germline loops: CDR1 WNHNN, CDR2 SYGVQD (reference sequence). The CDR3 DNA sequence: TGCGCCAGCAGTGAGCTGAAAGGATCGGGATTCACAGATACGCAGTATTTT. Protein sequence: CASSELKGSGFTDTQYF.

J is TRBJ1-4 and V is TRBV15; possible D gene TRBD1, 5 bases. Per the germline V gene, CDR1 is LNHNV and CDR2 is YYDKDF (reference sequence). The ends were cut back, 0 bases at V and 5 bases at J, with 13 bases in the middle. The CDR3 has 16 amino acids. The CDR3 sequence: CATSRDAGTENEKLFF. CDR3 bases: TGTGCCACCAGCAGAGATGCCGGGACCGAGAATGAAAAACTGTTTTTT.

V gene TRBV5-8 combines with J gene TRBJ1-2; TRBD1 aligns across 7 bases. Per germline, CDR1 SGHTS and CDR2 YDEGEE. The V and J ends lost 2 bases and 0 bases, in that order; junction bases with no gene match: 1. The CDR3 length is 14 residues. CDR3 in DNA: TGTGCCAGCAGCTTCGGGACAGCTAACTATGGCTACACCTTC. The encoded protein is CASSFGTANYGYTF.

The chain uses TRBV5-1 and TRBJ1-2; weak D call: TRBD1 (5 bases). Trimming cost V 0 bases and J 2 bases, with 14 bases left between them. The CDR3 spans 16 residues. Germline V gene sequence: CDR1 SGHRS, CDR2 YFSETQ. Written as DNA, the CDR3 is TGCGCCAGCAGCTTGGTTGAAGGGGACGTAAACTATGGCTACACCTTC. It yields the protein CASSLVEGDVNYGYTF. Based on the CDR3 plus reference TRBV5-1 and TRBJ1-2, the full variable domain is KAGVTQTPRYLIKTRGQQVTLSCSPISGHRSVSWYQQTPGQGLQFLFEYFSETQRNKGNFPGRFSGRQFSNSRSEMNVSTLELGDSALYLCASSLVEGDVNYGYTFGSGTRLTVV.